A single T cell receptor beta chain is shown here with its context. The data were obtained in a study of cytotoxic CD8 clonotypes in ibrutinib-treated CLL. Background on the study: Response sampling took place at median 12 months of treatment, range 6 to 36.

Clones were sequenced by immunoSEQ multiplex PCR, and TCRdb holds only the in-frame ones, with some missing. The data hold about 14,000 clones, with roughly 70% observed a single time. The V end was cut by 6 bases, the J end by 5 bases, with 19 bases between. The CDR3 spans 16 residues. Germline CDR1 is KGHSH and CDR2 is LQKENI. V gene TRBV18 combines with J gene TRBJ2-2; D perhaps matches TRBD2 (6 bases). The sequencing here drew on PBMCs, taken before ibrutinib treatment. The receptor was derived from a human donor with chronic lymphocytic leukemia. The CDR3 nucleotides read TGTGCCAGCTCTCTTCGGACCGGGGGTCGGACCGGGGAGCTGTTTTTT. Its translation is CASSLRTGGRTGELFF.